This T cell receptor (beta chain) stems from a study of Ad26.COV2.S vaccination and SARS-CoV-2 variants (dated by TCRdb to about 2021). The study in broad terms: Donors in the vaccine arm were drawn from COV1001, a phase I-IIa trial of Ad26.COV2.S in healthy adults that was multicentre, randomized, double-blind and placebo-controlled. Ad26.COV2.S was administered intramuscularly at 5 x 10^10 or 1 x 10^11 viral particles, either as a single shot or as two shots given 56 days apart. Sequencing of the TCRbeta repertoire served to evaluate the specificity and breadth of SARS-CoV-2-reactive T cell receptors following Ad26.COV2.S vaccination. A total of 32 samples were included in the TCR-sequenced set, comprising roughly 20 Ad26.COV2.S vaccine recipients, 5 placebo recipients and 8 SARS-CoV-2 convalescent individuals. Trial participants were randomized into five groups of five, in which low-dose or high-dose Ad26.COV2.S was given once or twice, or placebo was given on both occasions. Investigators remained blinded to trial group allocation during experiments and outcome assessment.

As concerns this clone: The specificity of this receptor is unknown. Per-nucleotide qualities are absent, and no much larger clonotype sits a single base away.

The sample's treatment or condition, from its label and the paper: roughly 20 received Ad26.COV2.S at low or high dose, single or two shots; 5 received placebo; per-sample allocation not given. Repertoires of vaccine and placebo recipients were sequenced from samples taken on day 63 after the first injection. Between 29 July and 7 August 2020, Cohort 1b enrolled 25 adults aged 18-55 years at one site in Boston, USA. Ad26.COV2.S was a replication-incompetent adenovirus type 26 vector expressing a prefusion-stabilized SARS-CoV-2 spike protein from the original Wuhan strain. CDR1 and CDR2 were assigned from the germline V gene as SGHRS and YFSETQ. After removal of 0 bases from V and 8 bases from J, the junction retains 6 bases not matched to a gene. Taken from cysteine to phenylalanine, the CDR3 has 14 residues. Only CDR3 DNA remains: 42 bases, in frame from the first base. The investigation overall reported the following: Non-spike TCR breadth was comparable between vaccine and placebo recipients, consistent with the vaccine containing only spike. Comparing responses between vaccine doses or regimens was not something the study was powered to do. After vaccination, substantial breadth of spike-specific CD8+ and CD4+ T cell responses was reported. The authors noted that total T cell responses may have been underestimated by the TCR breadth and depth analyses. Higher spike-specific TCR breadth was observed in Ad26.COV2.S recipients than in placebo recipients (P = 0.0014).

TCRbeta CDR3 regions were sequenced with the immunoSEQ Assay. After extraction, genomic DNA underwent amplification by bias-controlled multiplex PCR, followed by high-throughput sequencing. The original pipeline was this. To quantify the absolute abundance of every unique TCRbeta CDR3 region, sequences were collapsed and filtered. T cell fraction was estimated by normalizing TCRbeta template counts to usable DNA, with usable DNA measured through amplification of reference genes found in all nucleated cells. Repertoire TCRs were annotated as SARS-CoV-2-specific by exact matching of V gene, CDR3 amino acid sequence and J gene to a known reactive TCR set. The reference SARS-CoV-2 TCR set came from MIRA and was filtered for enrichment in COVID-19-positive ImmuneCODE repertoires, removing public or cross-reactive TCRs. Using the MIRA antigens, annotated TCRs were further analysed by specific ORF or by position within an ORF. Depth was the summed frequency of annotated unique rearrangements, while breadth was defined as annotated unique rearrangements over total unique productive rearrangements. Group comparisons of TCR breadth used two-sided Wilcoxon rank-sum tests. The table was pulled from immuneACCESS by TCRdb, which kept in-frame rearrangements only. Such tables lose some clones; where checked, under half of the loss comes from unresolved V genes, and the rest has no known cause. For V, J and clone size, that table is used; D and trimming come from the DNA. This sample has some 390,000 clones in its table, and approximately 91% of those were observed once. The ten largest clones take up 1.9% of the sample.

This receptor was identified in a person between 18 and 59 years old who received the Ad26.COV2.S COVID-19 vaccine or a placebo. This chain is built from TRBV5-1 and TRBJ2-3; TRBD1 lines up with 7 middle nucleotides. Material: peripheral blood, obtained in a trial of Ad26.COV2.S vaccine versus placebo. The DNA is as follows: TGCGCCAGCAGCTTGGGTGACAGGGCGGGTACGCAGTATTTT. This encodes CASSLGDRAGTQYF. With all but the CDR3 taken from the reference TRBV5-1 and TRBJ2-3 genes, the full variable domain is: KAGVTQTPRYLIKTRGQQVTLSCSPISGHRSVSWYQQTPGQGLQFLFEYFSETQRNKGNFPGRFSGRQFSNSRSEMNVSTLELGDSALYLCASSLGDRAGTQYFGPGTRLTVL.